The 15 T cell receptor beta chains given below trace back to one sample, sequenced in a study of T cells in Graves' hyperthyroidism and ophthalmopathy. TCR beta CDR3 regions were amplified from RNA transcripts. The HTBI primer set was used in a first-round RT-PCR of the TCR CDR3. MiXCR, run by TCRdb on the multiplex PCR reads, gives a single entry per CDR3 protein. The sample lists roughly 650,000 distinct CDR3 sequences; roughly 15% were seen once. The sample consisted of blood. All receptors come from a woman between 40 and 50 years old with Graves' ophthalmopathy.

The table lists this clonotype with many counts. CDR3 in DNA: TGTGCCAGCAGTTTATCTCGGATGGGAATGCGGGGCTTCTATGGCTACACCTTC. It codes for CASSLSRMGMRGFYGYTF. V and J are TRBV27 and TRBJ1-2; D perhaps matches TRBD1 (5 bases). Between the trimmed V and J ends, which lost 0 bases and 4 bases, there was a span of 21 bases. The CDR3 runs to 18 residues. Germline V gene sequence: CDR1 MNHEY, CDR2 SMNVEV (reference sequence).

This clonotype was seen ten or more times. The chain links TRBV20-1 to TRBJ1-1, with D perhaps matching TRBD1 (6 bases). The CDR3 has 13 residues. Trimming left V 6 bases short and J 7 bases short, with 18 bases between. The germline gives CDR1 DFQATT, CDR2 SNEGSKA (reference sequence). CDR3 protein: CSASSGGGSEAFF. Written as DNA, the CDR3 is TGCAGTGCATCATCCGGCGGGGGCAGTGAAGCTTTCTTT.

This clonotype showed up just a few times. V usage is TRBV6-1 and J usage is TRBJ1-1, with 7 positions matching TRBD1. The CDR3 covers 17 residues. V shed 5 bases and J 4 bases; nucleotides not matched to a gene: 16. Germline V lookup: CDR1 MNHNS, CDR2 SASEGT. The CDR3 region has the DNA TGTGCCAGCAGTTATGAACACAGGGGTGAGAGGGGCACTGAAGCTTTCTTT. This codes for CASSYEHRGERGTEAFF.

As regards this clonotype: The junction departs from germline at one end; a sequencing error may be responsible. This sequence joins TRBV28 and TRBJ1-2; 8 bases are shared with TRBD1. The V gene's germline CDR1 is MDHEN and CDR2 SYDVKM. The CDR3 sequence is 14 residues long. The CDR3 loop is CACSTTGGIYGYTF. CDR3 nucleotides: TGTGCCTGCAGTACCACAGGGGGGATCTATGGCTACACCTTC.

This clonotype was recorded at least ten times. The chain recombines TRBV24-1 with TRBJ1-5; D unclear. V shed 3 bases and J shed 4 bases, with 9 bases lying between them. The CDR3 contains 14 residues. Germline-derived CDR1 and CDR2 are KGHDR and SFDVKD. The CDR3 DNA reads TGTGCCACCAGTGATGACCGGACTAATCAGCCCCAGCATTTT. Translated: CATSDDRTNQPQHF.

The J gene is TRBJ1-4, the V gene TRBV28, with TRBD1 as a possible D gene (5 bases). The CDR3 runs to 19 residues. The V end was cut by 3 bases, the J end by 6 bases, with 26 bases between. The germline V gene encodes CDR1 MDHEN and CDR2 SYDVKM. This CDR3 reads CASSFRTGTDELQHEKLFF. The CDR3 DNA reads TGTGCCAGCAGTTTCAGAACCGGGACGGACGAGCTCCAACATGAAAAACTGTTTTTT.

This clonotype was recorded at least ten times. This chain joins TRBV18 and TRBJ1-1; D is perhaps TRBD1 (6 bases). V was cut by 3 bases and J by 1 base, with 12 bases left in between. Germline CDR1 is KGHSH and CDR2 is LQKENI. This CDR3 spans 15 amino acids. The DNA for the CDR3 is TGTGCCAGCTCACCCAGGGGTTTGGCGAACACTGAAGCTTTCTTT. Translating it yields CASSPRGLANTEAFF.

This clonotype was seen at least ten times. The chain couples TRBV28 to TRBJ2-7; no reliable D call. There are 13 residues in the CDR3. Germline V gene sequence: CDR1 MDHEN, CDR2 SYDVKM. Trimming shortened V by 2 bases and J by 0 bases, and 5 bases separated the two germline ends. The CDR3 nucleotides are TGTGCCAGCAGTTTACCCAACTCCTACGAGCAGTACTTC. Translating it yields CASSLPNSYEQYF.

There are many counts of this clonotype. The chain carries TRBV3-1 and TRBJ2-1; the match to TRBD2 covers 9 bases. The germline CDR1 and CDR2 sequences are LGHDT and YNNKEL (reference sequence). The CDR3 consists of 17 residues. After removal of 3 bases from V and 8 bases from J, the junction contained 14 bases not matched to a gene. The CDR3 region is CASSQGGGGRALYEQFF. CDR3 DNA sequence: TGTGCCAGCAGCCAGGGGGGAGGCGGGAGGGCCCTATATGAGCAGTTCTTC.

In its sample, this clonotype was seen a few times. This chain links TRBV12-3 or TRBV12-4 with TRBJ2-3, with unresolved D. CDR3 size: 15 residues. V was cut by 1 base and J by 3 bases, with 11 bases left in between. The CDR3 is CASSLGATLTDTQYF. DNA of the CDR3: TGTGCCAGCAGTTTAGGGGCGACTTTGACAGATACGCAGTATTTT.

This clonotype was counted between two and nine times. The chain joins TRBV29-1 to TRBJ1-3; 9 bases are shared with TRBD1. This CDR3 is built from 15 residues. V shed 5 bases and J 0 bases; nucleotides not matched to a gene: 5. CDR1 and CDR2 (germline): SQVTM, ANQGSEA. The CDR3 bases are TGCAGCGTTTCAGGGGACAGGGCCTCTGGAAACACCATATATTTT. Encoded protein: CSVSGDRASGNTIYF.

This clonotype was seen more than once but under ten times. The chain links TRBV5-6 to TRBJ2-2; D is uncertain. Per germline, CDR1 SGHDT and CDR2 YYEEEE. Trimming removed 4 bases from V and 5 bases from J, with 12 bases in between. The CDR3 runs to 14 residues. The CDR3 nucleotides are TGTGCCAGCAGCCTCGGCACTCCGACCGGGGAGCTGTTTTTT. The encoded protein is CASSLGTPTGELFF. Based on the CDR3 plus reference TRBV5-6 and TRBJ2-2, the full variable domain is DAGVTQSPTHLIKTRGQQVTLRCSPKSGHDTVSWYQQALGQGPQFIFQYYEEEERQRGNFPDRFSGHQFPNYSSELNVNALLLGDSALYLCASSLGTPTGELFFGEGSRLTVL.

This clonotype was counted ten times or more. This chain joins TRBV18 and TRBJ1-1; 7 bases agree with TRBD1. V was pared by 4 bases and J by 2 bases, with 7 bases of the junction left unmatched. CDR3 size: 15 residues. Germline values: CDR1 KGHSH, CDR2 LQKENI. CDR3 DNA: TGTGCCAGCTCACGACAGGGAAAGGGCAACACTGAAGCTTTCTTT. Its translation: CASSRQGKGNTEAFF.

The chain employs TRBV4-1 and TRBJ2-7; D remains unclear. Per germline, CDR1 MGHRA and CDR2 YSYEKL. V lost 1 base to trimming and J lost 2 bases, with 12 bases between them. This CDR3 spans 15 amino acids. DNA of the CDR3: TGCGCCAGCAGCCAAGGGCCCACTACCCCCTACGAGCAGTACTTC. It is translated as CASSQGPTTPYEQYF.

CDR3 DNA: TGTGCCAGCAGCTTTACGGCGGGAGGAGTTGACGAGCAGTACTTC. Translated, it gives CASSFTAGGVDEQYF. The chain carries TRBV7-2 and TRBJ2-7, with TRBD2 matching 8 bases. The CDR3 is 15 residues long. After removal of 3 bases from V and 5 bases from J, the junction contained 9 bases not matched to a gene. Germline V gene lookup returns CDR1 SGHTA and CDR2 FQGNSA.